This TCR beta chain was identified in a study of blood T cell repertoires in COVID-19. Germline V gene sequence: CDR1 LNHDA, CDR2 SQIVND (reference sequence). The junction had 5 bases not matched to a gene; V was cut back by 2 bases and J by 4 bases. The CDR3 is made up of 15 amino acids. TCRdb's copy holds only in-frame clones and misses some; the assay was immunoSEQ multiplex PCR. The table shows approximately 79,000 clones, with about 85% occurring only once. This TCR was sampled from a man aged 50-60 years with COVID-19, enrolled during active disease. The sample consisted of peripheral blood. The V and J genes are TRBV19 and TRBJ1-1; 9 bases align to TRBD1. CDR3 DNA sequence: TGTGCCAGTAGTATACAAGGACAGGGGATCACTGAAGCTTTCTTT. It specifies CASSIQGQGITEAFF.